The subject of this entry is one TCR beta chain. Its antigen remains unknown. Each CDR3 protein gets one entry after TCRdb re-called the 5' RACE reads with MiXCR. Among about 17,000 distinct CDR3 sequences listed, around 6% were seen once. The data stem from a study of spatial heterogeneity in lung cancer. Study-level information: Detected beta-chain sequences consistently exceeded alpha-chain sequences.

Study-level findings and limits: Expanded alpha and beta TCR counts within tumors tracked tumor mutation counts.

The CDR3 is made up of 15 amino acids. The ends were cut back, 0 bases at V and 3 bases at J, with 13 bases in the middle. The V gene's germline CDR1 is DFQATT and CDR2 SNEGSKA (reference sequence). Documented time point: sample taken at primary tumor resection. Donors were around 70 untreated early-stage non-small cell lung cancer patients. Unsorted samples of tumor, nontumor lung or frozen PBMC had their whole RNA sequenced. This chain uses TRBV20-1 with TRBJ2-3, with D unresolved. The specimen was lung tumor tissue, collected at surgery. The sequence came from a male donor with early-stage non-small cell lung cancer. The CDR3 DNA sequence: TGCAGTGCTAGAGATCCACTGAAGTCAACAGATACGCAGTATTTT. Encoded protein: CSARDPLKSTDTQYF.